Reported below is one TCR beta chain. Its matching antigen is unknown. This record comes from a study of blood T cells in healthy people across ages. Study overall: Per two T cells, template switching captured roughly one barcoded beta molecule. Broader study findings: Greater diversity and more naive CD4+ cells were seen in long-lived donors than in aged donors. The unknown donor CMV status may have confounded expanded clonotype changes.

Primed by a sample-barcoded 5' primer and a J-beta primer mix, a second PCR proceeded for 7 to 11 cycles. Each cDNA was tagged by a template-switch adaptor containing 12 random nucleotides. TCRdb called the 5' RACE reads again in MiXCR, with one record for every CDR3 protein. Of approximately 670,000 distinct CDR3 sequences in the sample, 35% to 50% are singletons; the top ten hold approximately 31%. Between the trimmed V and J ends, which lost 4 bases and 4 bases, there was a span of 18 bases. The CDR3 has 16 residues. Germline CDR1 is SGHAT and CDR2 is FQNNGV. The sequence was obtained from a man older than 75 in good health. The sequencing input was blood. The J gene is TRBJ2-3, the V gene TRBV11-2; possibly TRBD1 for D (5 bases). This chain's CDR3 is CASSSLREWGADTQYF. In nucleotides, the CDR3 is TGTGCCAGCAGCTCCCTAAGAGAGTGGGGCGCAGATACGCAGTATTTT.